This TCR beta chain was sequenced during a study of immune evolution from preneoplasia to lung adenocarcinoma (dated by TCRdb to the early 2020s). For the wider study: No AAH lesions showed HLA loss of heterozygosity, compared with about 6.3% of AIS, approximately 15% of MIA and around a third of ADC lesions. The overall cohort comprised approximately 53 patients with pulmonary nodules who underwent surgical resection. According to the study, 105 samples were used for TCR sequencing. Resected precursor lesions (AAH, AIS, MIA) and invasive adenocarcinomas were compared against paired morphologically normal lung tissue. The TCR sequencing data were obtained from around 46 patients. The immune data were combined with whole exome sequencing and methylation data from the same cohort of nodules. The study used immune gene expression, TCR sequencing and multiplex immunofluorescence to profile the immune contexture of lung adenocarcinoma precursors and invasive adenocarcinoma. POLYSOLVER was used to infer Class I HLA alleles from exome data, while LOHHLA was used to detect allele-specific HLA loss. Sample size was based on specimen availability rather than a prior power calculation.

The immunoSEQ hsTCRbeta Kit was used to sequence TCR beta CDR3 regions from DNA. As for the original processing: TCR sequencing data were analysed with the ImmunoSEQ Analyzer. T cell clonality was defined as 1 minus Pielou's evenness, calculated on productive rearrangements. T cell diversity was measured with the inverse Simpson index on productive templates. T cell density was defined as TCR beta template counts normalized to usable DNA, with usable DNA estimated by amplifying and sequencing housekeeping genes. Two-sided Kruskal-Wallis tests were used to compare TCR metrics between histologic stages. Entries here come from immuneACCESS through TCRdb and include only in-frame sequences with V and J called. Some clones fail to appear in such tables; in the studies checked, an unresolved V gene covers under half of the shortfall, and the cause of the remainder is unknown. Clone size and V and J calls were adopted from that table, with D and trimming inferred from the DNA. The sample has 7,500 to 10,000 clones on record, about 80% of them singletons. Jointly, the top ten make up 4.5% to 5% of the sample.

Comments on this clone: Its antigen is not yet known. It has no much larger one-base neighbor in the sample; base qualities were not kept.

Between about 2014 and 2018, the patients underwent resection in either Japan or China. Two lung cancer pathologists independently reviewed H&E slides to confirm the histologic diagnosis of every case. Premalignant or tumor cells were enriched for nucleic acid extraction by macro-dissection performed after pathologic assessment. FFPE tissue was used for DNA isolation with the AllPrep DNA/RNA FFPE Kit. Broad study findings and their caveats: KRAS-mutant nodules showed the highest T cell clonality compared with EGFR-mutant or double wild-type lesions. The highest clonality was observed in normal lung, whereas higher T cell density and diversity but lower clonality appeared to be present in later-stage lesions. Because every patient came from Japan and China, how well the results apply to Western populations was uncertain. The findings were based on association rather than direct causation, and larger cohorts with long-term follow-up and longitudinal biopsies were deemed needed. Top T cell clone frequencies were highest in normal lung and appeared to decrease progressively from AAH through AIS, MIA and invasive adenocarcinoma.

From its cysteine to its phenylalanine, the CDR3 spans 16 amino acids. Only the CDR3 portion is preserved as DNA: 48 bases, with reading frame beginning at the first base. V is cut by 2 bases and J by 0 bases, and the space between the germline ends is 15 bases. CDR1 and CDR2, per the germline V gene, are SGHDT and YYEEEE. The specimen sequenced was FFPE minimally invasive lung adenocarcinoma tissue. The cell subset or site label here, explained by the study, means: micro-invasive lung adenocarcinoma (MIA). This TCR was recovered from a person between 70 and 80 years old with lung adenocarcinoma. Some clones in this sample may be carry-over from other donors' samples. The chain was built from TRBV5-6 and TRBJ2-7; no D gene can be assigned with confidence. The base sequence is TGTGCCAGCAGCTTTACCCGGACCCAGAGCTCCTACGAGCAGTACTTC. Translation gives CASSFTRTQSSYEQYF.